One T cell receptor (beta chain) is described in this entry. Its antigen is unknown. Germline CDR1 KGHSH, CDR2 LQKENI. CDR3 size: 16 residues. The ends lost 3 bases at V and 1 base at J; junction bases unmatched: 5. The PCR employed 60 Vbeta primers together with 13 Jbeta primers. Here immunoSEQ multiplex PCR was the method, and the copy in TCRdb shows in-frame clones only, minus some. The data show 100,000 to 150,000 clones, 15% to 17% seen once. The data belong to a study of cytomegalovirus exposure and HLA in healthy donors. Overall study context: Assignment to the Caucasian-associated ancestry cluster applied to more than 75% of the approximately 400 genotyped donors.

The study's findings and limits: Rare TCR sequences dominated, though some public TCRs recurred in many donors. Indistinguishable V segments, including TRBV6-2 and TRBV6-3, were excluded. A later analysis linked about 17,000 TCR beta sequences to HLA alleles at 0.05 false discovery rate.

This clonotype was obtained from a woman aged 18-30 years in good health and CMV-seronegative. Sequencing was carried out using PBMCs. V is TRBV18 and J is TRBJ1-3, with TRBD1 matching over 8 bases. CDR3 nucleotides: TGTGCCAGCTCACCCCAGGGGGCTGGTTCTGGAAACACCATATATTTT. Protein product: CASSPQGAGSGNTIYF. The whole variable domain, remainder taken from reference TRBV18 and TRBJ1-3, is NAGVMQNPRHLVRRRGQEARLRCSPMKGHSHVYWYRQLPEEGLKFMVYLQKENIIDESGMPKERFSAEFPKEGPSILRIQQVVRGDSAAYFCASSPQGAGSGNTIYFGEGSWLTVV.